This TCR beta chain is from a study of T cells in women clearing cervical HPV infection listed by TCRdb under 2018. Background for the entire study: The cases were 20 to 30 women with histologically confirmed HPV16-related CIN3 or worse, and 2 of those women had invasive cancers. Cases and controls were matched on year of sample collection and on age within five years. In the parent cohort, about 10,000 women aged 18 or older were enrolled in Guanacaste, Costa Rica, during about 1993 to 1994 and then followed for 7 to 8 years. Among cases, blood sampling occurred a median of about 160 days after lesion detection, with an interquartile range of about 85 to 210 days. The exploratory proof-of-principle case-control study was nested within the Guanacaste HPV Natural History Study in Costa Rica and compared TCR repertoires across cervical HPV16 outcomes. Quality controls consisted of five blinded duplicates per group, for a total of some 60 samples made up of approximately 50 participants and around ten replicates. Case blood was taken at the visit when the lesion was first identified, whereas control blood was taken when infection was no longer detected. Since HLA typing was available for only a few women, HLA type could not be ruled out as a confounder. Median age was 34 years in cases versus approximately 37 in controls, and baseline characteristics did not differ significantly. Controls were approximately 25 women whose single incident HPV16 infection cleared within 12 months without precancer or cancer developing.

Worth noting for this clone: What this receptor recognizes is not known. Read coverage stops 3 residues before the CDR3 terminus; the germline J gene supplies the remainder.

TCR beta CDR3 regions were amplified by multiplex PCR using the immunoSEQ assay from an average of approximately 1,200 ng genomic DNA per sample. Primer bias was corrected in the assay by using a complete synthetic TCR repertoire to establish an amplification baseline. Amplicons were sequenced on the Illumina platform. In the authors' own workflow: Error correction of the sequences involved clustering with frequency ratios plus a modified nearest-neighbor algorithm, after which the sequences were analyzed in the immunoSEQ Analyzer using IMGT gene definitions. TCR richness and evenness were averaged over 20 rarefaction repeats at each rarefaction depth, excluding samples with fewer sequences than the depth. Wilcoxon rank sum tests with FDR correction were used to compare relative abundances of V, D and J genes between the groups. In the blinded duplicates, the intraclass correlation was roughly 96% for TCR richness and averaged about 80% across over 65 gene segments. TCRdb stores this immuneACCESS table with in-frame sequences only. Part of the clones is absent; in the studies checked, under half of the shortfall reflects unresolved V genes, and no reason is known for the rest. V, J and clone size derive from that table, while D and trimming were established from the DNA sequence. The table for this sample shows roughly 48,000 clones. The top ten constitute around 1.5% of the sample.

Every participant had a single incident cervical HPV16 infection, and women with prevalent HPV16 infections were excluded. Cervical HPV DNA was detected with MY09/MY11 PCR, and genotyping was done with dot-blot hybridization. About 15 mL of heparinized blood were centrifuged, and the buffy coat was split into aliquots, frozen at -30 degrees C, and then kept at -80 degrees C. QIAGEN kits were used to extract genomic DNA from buffy coat specimens. The study at large found these results: TCR repertoire richness was significantly higher in CIN3+ cases than in controls across sequencing depths, while evenness did not differ. By combining richness with V gene abundances, random forest classifiers separated cases from controls with an estimated AUC of around 0.85. Whether associations preceded infection or resulted from infection could not be shown with the cross-sectional design, and effector/memory subsets and HPV-specific T cells were not isolated. TRBV6-7 relative abundance was lower in cases than in controls (roughly 0.12% versus 0.17%; Bonferroni P = 0.0008). Because T-cell numbers per sample were unknown, differences in richness could reflect varying T-cell content rather than repertoire biology.

Including cysteine and phenylalanine, the CDR3 has 16 amino acids. The 39 bases shown cover part of the CDR3, and their frame starts at base 1. Deletion took 0 bases off V and 3 bases off J, with a span of 14 bases between the germline ends. The germline V gene (reference sequence) gives CDR1 as PRHDT and CDR2 as FYEKMQ. The sequence was obtained from a woman aged 18 to 75 with a cervical HPV16 infection that either progressed to CIN3+ or cleared (not recorded which). The sequence is built from TRBV13 and TRBJ1-2; the D region possibly corresponds to TRBD1 (5 bases align). Material for sequencing was blood buffy coat. The CDR3 has the sequence CASSLGRGIFDYGYTF. CDR3 bases read: TGTGCCAGCAGCTTAGGAAGGGGAATCTTTGACTATGGC.